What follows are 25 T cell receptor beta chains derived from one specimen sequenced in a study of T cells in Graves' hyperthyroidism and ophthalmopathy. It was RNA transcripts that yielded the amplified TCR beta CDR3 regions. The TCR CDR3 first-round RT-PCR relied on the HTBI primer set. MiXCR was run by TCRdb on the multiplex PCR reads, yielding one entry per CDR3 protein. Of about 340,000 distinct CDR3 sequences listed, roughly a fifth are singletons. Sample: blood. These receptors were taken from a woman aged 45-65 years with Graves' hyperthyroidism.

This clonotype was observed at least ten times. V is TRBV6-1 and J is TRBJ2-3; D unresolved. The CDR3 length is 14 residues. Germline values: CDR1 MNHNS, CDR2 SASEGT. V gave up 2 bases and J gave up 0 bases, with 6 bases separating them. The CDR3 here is CASSELFSTDTQYF. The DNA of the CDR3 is TGTGCCAGCAGTGAATTATTCAGCACAGATACGCAGTATTTT.

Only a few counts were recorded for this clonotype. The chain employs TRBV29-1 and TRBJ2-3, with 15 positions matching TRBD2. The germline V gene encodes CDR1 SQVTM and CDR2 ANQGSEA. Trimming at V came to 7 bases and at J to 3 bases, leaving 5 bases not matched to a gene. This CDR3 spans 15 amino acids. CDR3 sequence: CSEGTSGGSTDTQYF. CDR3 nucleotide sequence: TGCAGCGAAGGGACTAGCGGGGGGTCTACAGATACGCAGTATTTT.

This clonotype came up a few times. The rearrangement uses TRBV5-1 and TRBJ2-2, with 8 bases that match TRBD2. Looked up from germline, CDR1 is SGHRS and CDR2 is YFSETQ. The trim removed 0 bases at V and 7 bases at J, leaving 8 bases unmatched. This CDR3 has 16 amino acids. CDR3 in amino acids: CASSLGASGSGGELFF. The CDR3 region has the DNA TGCGCCAGCAGCTTGGGGGCCAGCGGGAGTGGCGGGGAGCTGTTTTTT.

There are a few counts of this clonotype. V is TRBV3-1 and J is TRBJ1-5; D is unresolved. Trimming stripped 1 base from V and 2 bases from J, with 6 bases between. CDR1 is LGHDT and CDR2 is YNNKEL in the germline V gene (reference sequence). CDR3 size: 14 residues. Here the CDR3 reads CASSQVPGNQPQHF. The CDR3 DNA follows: TGTGCCAGCAGCCAAGTTCCAGGCAATCAGCCCCAGCATTTT.

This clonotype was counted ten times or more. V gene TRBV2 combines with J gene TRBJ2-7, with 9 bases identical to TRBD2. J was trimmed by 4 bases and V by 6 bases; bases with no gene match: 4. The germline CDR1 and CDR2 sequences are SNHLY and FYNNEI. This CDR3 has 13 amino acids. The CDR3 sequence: CASRASGAYEQYF. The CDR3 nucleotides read TGTGCCAGCAGGGCTAGCGGGGCATACGAGCAGTACTTC.

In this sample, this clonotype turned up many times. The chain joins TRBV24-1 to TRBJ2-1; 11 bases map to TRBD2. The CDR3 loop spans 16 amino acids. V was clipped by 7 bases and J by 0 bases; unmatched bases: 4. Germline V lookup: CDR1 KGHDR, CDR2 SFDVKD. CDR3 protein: CATSGLAGSSYNEQFF. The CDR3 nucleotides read TGTGCCACCAGCGGACTAGCGGGTAGCTCCTACAATGAGCAGTTCTTC.

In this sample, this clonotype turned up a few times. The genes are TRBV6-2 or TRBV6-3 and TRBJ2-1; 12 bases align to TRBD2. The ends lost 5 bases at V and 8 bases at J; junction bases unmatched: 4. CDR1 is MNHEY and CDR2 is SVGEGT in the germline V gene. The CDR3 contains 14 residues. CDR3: CASSVTSGRYEQFF. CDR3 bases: TGTGCCAGCAGTGTAACTAGCGGGAGGTATGAGCAGTTCTTC.

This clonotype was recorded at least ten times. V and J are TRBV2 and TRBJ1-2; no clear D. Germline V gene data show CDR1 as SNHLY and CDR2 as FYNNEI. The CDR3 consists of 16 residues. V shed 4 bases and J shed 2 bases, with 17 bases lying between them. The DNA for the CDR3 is TGTGCCAGCAGTGGATACCGGGTTTTTCCCAACTATGGCTACACCTTC. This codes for CASSGYRVFPNYGYTF. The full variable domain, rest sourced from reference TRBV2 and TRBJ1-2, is EPEVTQTPSHQVTQMGQEVILRCVPISNHLYFYWYRQILGQKVEFLVSFYNNEISEKSEIFDDQFSVERPDGSNFTLKIRSTKLEDSAMYFCASSGYRVFPNYGYTFGSGTRLTVV.

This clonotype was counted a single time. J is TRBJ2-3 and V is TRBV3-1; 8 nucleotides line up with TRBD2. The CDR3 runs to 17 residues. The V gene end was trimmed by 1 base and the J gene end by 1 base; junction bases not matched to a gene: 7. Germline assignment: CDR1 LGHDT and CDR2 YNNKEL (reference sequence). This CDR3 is CASSQVTSGDGTDTQYF. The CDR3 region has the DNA TGTGCCAGCAGCCAAGTCACTAGCGGAGACGGCACAGATACGCAGTATTTT.

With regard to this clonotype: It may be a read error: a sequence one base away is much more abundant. CDR3 amino acids: CASRLRQGAPRTDTQYF. The CDR3 coding sequence is TGTGCCAGCAGACTTCGACAGGGGGCCCCTCGCACAGATACGCAGTATTTT. The chain carries TRBV3-1 and TRBJ2-3; 10 bases fit TRBD1. This CDR3 contains 17 residues. The germline gives CDR1 LGHDT, CDR2 YNNKEL (reference sequence). The ends lost 6 bases at V and 1 base at J; junction bases unmatched: 10.

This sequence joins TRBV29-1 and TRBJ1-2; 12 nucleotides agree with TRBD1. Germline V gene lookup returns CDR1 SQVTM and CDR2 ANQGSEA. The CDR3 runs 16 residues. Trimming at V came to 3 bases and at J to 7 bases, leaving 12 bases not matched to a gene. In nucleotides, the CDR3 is TGCAGCGTTGAGCGTCCCCCGGGACAGGGGGCTGGTGGCTACACCTTC. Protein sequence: CSVERPPGQGAGGYTF. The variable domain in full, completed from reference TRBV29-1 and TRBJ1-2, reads SAVISQKPSRDICQRGTSLTIQCQVDSQVTMMFWYRQQPGQSLTLIATANQGSEATYESGFVIDKFPISRPNLTFSTLTVSNMSPEDSSIYLCSVERPPGQGAGGYTFGSGTRLTVV.

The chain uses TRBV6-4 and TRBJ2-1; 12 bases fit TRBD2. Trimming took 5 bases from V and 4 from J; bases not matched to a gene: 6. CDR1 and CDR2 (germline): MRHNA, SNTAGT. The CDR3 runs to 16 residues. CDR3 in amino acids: CASSPWTSGAYNEQFF. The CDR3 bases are TGTGCCAGCAGTCCTTGGACTAGCGGGGCTTACAATGAGCAGTTCTTC.

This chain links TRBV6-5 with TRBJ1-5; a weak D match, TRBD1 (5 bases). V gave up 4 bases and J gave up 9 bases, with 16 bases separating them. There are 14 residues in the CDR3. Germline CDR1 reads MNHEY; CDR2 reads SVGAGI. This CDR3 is CASSFSREERPQHF. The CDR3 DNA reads TGTGCCAGCAGTTTTTCCAGGGAGGAGCGGCCCCAGCATTTT.

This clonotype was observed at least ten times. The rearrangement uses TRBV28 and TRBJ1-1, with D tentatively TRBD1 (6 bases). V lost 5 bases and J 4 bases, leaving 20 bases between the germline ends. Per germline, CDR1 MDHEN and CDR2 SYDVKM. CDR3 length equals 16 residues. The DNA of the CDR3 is TGTGCCAGCAGTACAATCTCCAGAGGGGGGATCACTGAAGCTTTCTTT. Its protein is CASSTISRGGITEAFF.

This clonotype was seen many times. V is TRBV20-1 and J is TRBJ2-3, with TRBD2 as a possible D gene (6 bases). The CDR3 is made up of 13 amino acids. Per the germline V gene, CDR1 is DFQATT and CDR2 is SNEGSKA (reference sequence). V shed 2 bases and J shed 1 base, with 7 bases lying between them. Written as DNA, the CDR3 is TGCAGTGCTAGAAGGGAGGGCACAGATACGCAGTATTTT. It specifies CSARREGTDTQYF.

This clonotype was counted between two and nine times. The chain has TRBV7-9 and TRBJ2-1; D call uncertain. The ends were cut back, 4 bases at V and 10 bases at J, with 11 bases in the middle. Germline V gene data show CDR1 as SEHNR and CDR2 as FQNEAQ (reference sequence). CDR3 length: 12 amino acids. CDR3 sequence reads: CASSSQLSEQFF. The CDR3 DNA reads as TGTGCCAGCAGCTCGCAATTATCGGAGCAGTTCTTC.

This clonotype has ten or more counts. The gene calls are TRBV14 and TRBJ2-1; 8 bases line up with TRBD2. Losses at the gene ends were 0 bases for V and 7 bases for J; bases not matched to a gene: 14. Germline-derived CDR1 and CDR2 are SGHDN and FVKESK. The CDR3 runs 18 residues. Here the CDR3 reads CASSQDEVFAGTRNEQFF. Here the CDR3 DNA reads TGTGCCAGCAGCCAAGATGAGGTATTTGCCGGGACTAGAAATGAGCAGTTCTTC.

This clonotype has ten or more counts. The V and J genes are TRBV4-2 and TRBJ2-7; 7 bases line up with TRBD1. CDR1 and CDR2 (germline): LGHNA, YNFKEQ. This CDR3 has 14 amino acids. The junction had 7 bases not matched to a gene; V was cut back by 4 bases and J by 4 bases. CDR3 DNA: TGTGCCAGCAGCCCATCGACAGGGAGTTACGAGCAGTACTTC. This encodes CASSPSTGSYEQYF.

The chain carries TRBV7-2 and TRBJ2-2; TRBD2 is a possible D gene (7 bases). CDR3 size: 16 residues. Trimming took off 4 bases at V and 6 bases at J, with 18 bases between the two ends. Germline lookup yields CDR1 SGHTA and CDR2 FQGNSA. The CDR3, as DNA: TGTGCCAGCAGCTGGCTTGCGGGGGCCGGCCCCGGGGAGCTGTTTTTT. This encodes CASSWLAGAGPGELFF.

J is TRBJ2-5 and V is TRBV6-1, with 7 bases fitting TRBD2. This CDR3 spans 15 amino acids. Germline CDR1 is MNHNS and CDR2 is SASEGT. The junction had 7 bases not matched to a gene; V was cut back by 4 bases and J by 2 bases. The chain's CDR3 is CASSVTGGGQETQYF. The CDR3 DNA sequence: TGTGCCAGCAGTGTTACGGGGGGAGGTCAAGAGACCCAGTACTTC.

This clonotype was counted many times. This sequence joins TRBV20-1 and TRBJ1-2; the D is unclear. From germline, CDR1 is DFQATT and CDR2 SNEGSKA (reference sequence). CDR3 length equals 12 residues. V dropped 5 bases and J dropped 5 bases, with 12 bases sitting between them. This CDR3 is CSAPRSWYGYTF. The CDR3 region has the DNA TGCAGTGCTCCACGATCGTGGTATGGCTACACCTTC.

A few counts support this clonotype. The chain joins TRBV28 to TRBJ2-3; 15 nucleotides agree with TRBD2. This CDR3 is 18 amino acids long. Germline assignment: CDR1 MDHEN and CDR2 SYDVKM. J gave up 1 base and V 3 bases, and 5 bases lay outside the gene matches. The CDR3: CASSLWTSGRAGTDTQYF. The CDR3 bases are TGTGCCAGCAGTTTGTGGACTAGCGGGAGGGCTGGCACAGATACGCAGTATTTT.

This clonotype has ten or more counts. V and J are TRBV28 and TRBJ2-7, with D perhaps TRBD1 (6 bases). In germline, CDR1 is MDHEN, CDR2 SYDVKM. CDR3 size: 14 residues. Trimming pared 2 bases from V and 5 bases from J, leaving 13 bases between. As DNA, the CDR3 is TGTGCCAGCAGTTTACCCTACTGGGGGCACGAGCAGTACTTC. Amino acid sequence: CASSLPYWGHEQYF.

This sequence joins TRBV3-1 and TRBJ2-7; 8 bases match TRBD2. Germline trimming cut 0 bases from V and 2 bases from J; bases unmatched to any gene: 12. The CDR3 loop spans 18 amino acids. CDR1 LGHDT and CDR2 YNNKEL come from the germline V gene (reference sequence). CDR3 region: CASSQEKASGYTPYEQYF. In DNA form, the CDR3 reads TGTGCCAGCAGCCAAGAGAAGGCTAGCGGGTATACTCCCTACGAGCAGTACTTC.

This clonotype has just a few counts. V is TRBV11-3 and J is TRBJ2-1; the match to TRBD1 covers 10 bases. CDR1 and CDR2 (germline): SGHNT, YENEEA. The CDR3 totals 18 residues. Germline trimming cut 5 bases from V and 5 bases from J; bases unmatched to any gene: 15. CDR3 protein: CASSGGRDRGIEDNEQFF. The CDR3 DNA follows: TGTGCCAGCAGCGGGGGCCGGGACAGGGGTATTGAGGACAATGAGCAGTTCTTC.